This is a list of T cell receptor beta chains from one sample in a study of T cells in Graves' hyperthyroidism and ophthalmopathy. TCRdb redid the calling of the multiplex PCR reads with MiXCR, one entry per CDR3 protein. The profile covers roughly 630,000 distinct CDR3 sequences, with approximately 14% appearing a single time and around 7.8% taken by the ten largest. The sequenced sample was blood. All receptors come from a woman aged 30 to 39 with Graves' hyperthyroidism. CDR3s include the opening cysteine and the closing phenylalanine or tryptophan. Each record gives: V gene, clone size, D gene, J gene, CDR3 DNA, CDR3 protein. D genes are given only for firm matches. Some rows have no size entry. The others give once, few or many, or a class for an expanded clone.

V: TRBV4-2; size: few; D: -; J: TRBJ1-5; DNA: TGTGCCAGCAGCCAAGGCTCGGGTATCCATCAGCCCCAGCATTTT; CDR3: CASSQGSGIHQPQHF
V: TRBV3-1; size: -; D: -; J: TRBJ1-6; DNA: TGTGCCAGCAGCCAAGATTTTGACAGGTCCGGTTCACCCCTCCACTTT; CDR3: CASSQDFDRSGSPLHF
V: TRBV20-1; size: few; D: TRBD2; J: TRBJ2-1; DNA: TGCAGTGCCGCGAGCGGGAGGGCCCACAATGAGCAGTTCTTC; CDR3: CSAASGRAHNEQFF
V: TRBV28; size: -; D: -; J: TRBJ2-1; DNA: TGTGCCAGCACAACGGGCTCCTACGAGCAGTTCTTC; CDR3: CASTTGSYEQFF
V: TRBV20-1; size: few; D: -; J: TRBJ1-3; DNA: TGCAGTGCTAGCCGAATAGGAAACACCATATATTTT; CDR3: CSASRIGNTIYF
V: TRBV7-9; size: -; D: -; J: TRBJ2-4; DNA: TGTGCCAGCAGCTTAATAAAGGGTGAACGACAGCCTCAGTACTTC; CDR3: CASSLIKGERQPQYF
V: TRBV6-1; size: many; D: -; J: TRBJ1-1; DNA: TGTGCCAGCAGTTCCGGGGGGCTCGGGGGTGACACTGAAGCTTTCTTT; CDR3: CASSSGGLGGDTEAFF
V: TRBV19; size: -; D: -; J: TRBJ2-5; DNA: TGTGCCAGTAGTATAGCGCCGCCGGGACAGGGTTCGCGGGGGGAAGAGACCCAGTACTTC; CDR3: CASSIAPPGQGSRGEETQYF
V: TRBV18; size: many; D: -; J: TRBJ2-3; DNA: TGTGCCAGCAGTCCAGCAGCTGATACGCAGTATTTT; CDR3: CASSPAADTQYF
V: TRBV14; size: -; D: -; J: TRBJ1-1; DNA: TGTGCCAGCAGCCAGCTCCCCGGGGACATCACTGAAGCTTTCTTT; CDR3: CASSQLPGDITEAFF
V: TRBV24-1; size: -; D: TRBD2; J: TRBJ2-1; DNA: TGTGCCACCAGTGATTGGACTAGCGGGAGGGACTACAATGAGCAGTTCTTC; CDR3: CATSDWTSGRDYNEQFF
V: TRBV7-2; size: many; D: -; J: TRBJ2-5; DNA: TGTGCCAGCAGCTTACCCTCCCAAGAGACCCAGTACTTC; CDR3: CASSLPSQETQYF
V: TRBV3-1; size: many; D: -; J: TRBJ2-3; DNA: TGTGCCAGCAGCCAAGGGGAGCGGCCAGATACGCAGTATTTT; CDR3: CASSQGERPDTQYF
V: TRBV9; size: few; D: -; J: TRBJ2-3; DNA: TGTGCCAGCAGCGTAGCTATGGCTAAGGATACGCAGTATTTT; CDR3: CASSVAMAKDTQYF
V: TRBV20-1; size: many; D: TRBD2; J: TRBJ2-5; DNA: TGCAGTGCTAGACGACGGACTAGCGGACTCCAAGAGACCCAGTACTTC; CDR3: CSARRRTSGLQETQYF
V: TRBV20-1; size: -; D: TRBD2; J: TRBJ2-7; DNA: TGCAGTGCTCCGAGTAGCGGGAGGTTCTCCTACGAGCAGTACTTC; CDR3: CSAPSSGRFSYEQYF